This TCR beta chain was captured in a study of T cell repertoires in cytomegalovirus infection. As for the study in general: Signatures in public TCR beta sequences pointed to both CMV infection and matching HLA type. Regarding the study as a whole: HLA-C-restricted CMV clonotypes gave the most frequent clonotype in two of eight donors. Identification of carriers of CMV plus the relevant HLA was performed using cumulative public TCR beta family frequency.

TCRdb itself ran the reads through MiXCR, one entry per CDR3 protein. Here the sample spans hundreds of thousands of distinct CDR3 sequences, roughly a quarter being singletons. Many counts were recorded for this clonotype. The antigen is undetermined. In germline, CDR1 is LNHNV, CDR2 YYDKDF (reference sequence). This CDR3 has 12 residues. V was clipped by 10 bases and J by 0 bases, with 7 bases between them. The clonotype comes from a human donor in good health (CMV status not recorded). Some clones in this sample may be carry-over from other donors' samples. V is TRBV15 and J is TRBJ1-5; D is perhaps TRBD1 (5 bases). The sample comprised CD8+ T cells from PBMCs. Written as DNA, the CDR3 is TGTGCCAGCAGGGATAGCAATCAGCCCCAGCATTTT. This encodes CASRDSNQPQHF.